One sample yielded the 20 T cell receptor beta chains listed below, sequenced in a study of blood T cell repertoires in COVID-19 (dated by TCRdb to the early 2020s). Library construction relied on the immunoSEQ multiplex PCR assay. In TCRdb, the immuneACCESS table is reduced to in-frame sequences with V and J assigned. These tables do not hold every clone; where another copy was compared, an unresolved V gene accounts for under half, and the others remain unexplained. This sample gives a few hundred thousand clones in total; roughly 88% of them show up just once. The ten largest account for approximately 1.5% of the sample. Material for sequencing was PBMCs or T cells enriched from blood (not recorded which). These receptor sequences come from a woman aged 18 to 35 who had been exposed to COVID-19.

The V call is TRBV4-3, the J call TRBJ1-1, with D uncertain. The V gene lost 3 bases and the J gene lost 1 base, with 9 bases spanning the gap. The CDR3 contains 14 residues. CDR1 is LGHNA, CDR2 YSLEER, per germline. CDR3 in amino acids: CASSHLGRNTEAFF. The CDR3 coding sequence is TGCGCCAGCAGCCACCTAGGTCGGAACACTGAAGCTTTCTTT.

This clone was observed once. The chain recombines TRBV6-2 or TRBV6-3 with TRBJ2-7, with D maybe TRBD2 (7 bases). Germline CDR1 reads MNHEY; CDR2 reads SVGEGT. The V gene lost 2 bases and the J gene lost 6 bases, with 14 bases spanning the gap. The CDR3 loop spans 14 amino acids. The CDR3: CASSYGGAASEQYF. DNA for the CDR3: TGTGCCAGCAGTTACGGGGGGGCGGCTTCCGAGCAGTACTTC.

The rearrangement uses TRBV3-1 (or the pseudogene TRBV3-2) and TRBJ1-3; D remains ambiguous. V was trimmed by 2 bases and J by 0 bases, leaving 8 bases between them. The V gene's germline CDR1 is LGHDT and CDR2 YNNKEL (reference sequence). The CDR3 contains 15 residues. CDR3 DNA sequence: TGTGCCAGCAGCCAAACATCTTCCTCTGGAAACACCATATATTTT. It translates to CASSQTSSSGNTIYF.

This chain connects TRBV5-6 to TRBJ2-7; 11 positions match TRBD2. Germline CDR1 is SGHDT and CDR2 is YYEEEE. CDR3 length: 18 residues. The junction had 11 bases not matched to a gene; V was cut back by 2 bases and J by 1 base. The CDR3 region is CASSFDLAGGFRSYEQYF. CDR3 nucleotide sequence: TGTGCCAGCAGCTTCGATCTAGCGGGGGGATTTCGGTCCTACGAGCAGTACTTC.

The chain recombines TRBV27 with TRBJ1-1, with D hard to call. This CDR3 is 14 amino acids long. V was clipped by 2 bases and J by 1 base, with 8 bases between them. CDR1 is MNHEY and CDR2 is SMNVEV in the germline V gene (reference sequence). The CDR3 loop reads CASSLGPRNTEAFF. The CDR3 DNA sequence: TGTGCCAGCAGTTTAGGGCCGAGGAACACTGAAGCTTTCTTT.

The CDR3 DNA sequence: TGTGCCAGTACAACAATCAGTGAAACGAACACTGAAGCTTTCTTT. This translates into CASTTISETNTEAFF. The chain combines TRBV19 with TRBJ1-1; D not certain. CDR1 and CDR2 (germline): LNHDA, SQIVND (reference sequence). The CDR3 spans 15 residues. V was trimmed by 7 bases and J by 1 base, leaving 16 bases between them. Drawing the rest from reference TRBV19 and TRBJ1-1, the complete variable domain is DGGITQSPKYLFRKEGQNVTLSCEQNLNHDAMYWYRQDPGQGLRLIYYSQIVNDFQKGDIAEGYSVSREKKESFPLTVTSAQKNPTAFYLCASTTISETNTEAFFGQGTRLTVV.

Here the CDR3 DNA reads TGTGCCAGCAGCTTAGACCCGGGACTAGCGGGGGGACTAGGCACAGATACGCAGTATTTT. Protein: CASSLDPGLAGGLGTDTQYF. The genes are TRBV11-3 and TRBJ2-3; 15 bases align to TRBD2. Germline CDR1 SGHNT, CDR2 YENEEA. This CDR3 spans 20 amino acids. J lost 1 base, V lost 0 bases, and 8 bases had no gene match.

The chain is built from TRBV19 and TRBJ2-1; 7 bases agree with TRBD1. The V and J ends lost 5 bases and 10 bases, in that order; junction bases with no gene match: 8. The CDR3 has 13 residues. Germline CDR1 and CDR2: LNHDA and SQIVND (reference sequence). The CDR3 is CASSVDRDGEQFF. The CDR3 nucleotides read TGTGCCAGTAGTGTTGACAGGGACGGCGAGCAGTTCTTC.

The V gene is TRBV7-9, the J gene TRBJ1-5; tentatively, D is TRBD1 (5 bases). This CDR3 is built from 13 residues. Deletions cut 4 bases from V and 4 bases from J, with 8 bases between. Germline loops: CDR1 SEHNR, CDR2 FQNEAQ (reference sequence). The CDR3 is CASSWGGNQPQHF. The CDR3 coding sequence is TGTGCCAGCAGCTGGGGGGGGAATCAGCCCCAGCATTTT.

The rearrangement links TRBV29-1 to TRBJ1-1; D not certain. V lost 7 bases, J lost 4 bases, and 19 bases lay in between. The germline V gene encodes CDR1 SQVTM and CDR2 ANQGSEA. The CDR3 is 14 amino acids. CDR3 sequence: CSAGNGATGTEAFF. The CDR3 DNA follows: TGCAGCGCCGGAAATGGCGCGACGGGCACTGAAGCTTTCTTT.

The chain carries TRBV2 and TRBJ1-4; perhaps TRBD1 as D (6 bases). CDR1 SNHLY and CDR2 FYNNEI come from the germline V gene. V lost 6 bases to trimming and J lost 2 bases, with 13 bases between them. CDR3 length: 15 amino acids. CDR3 loop: CASRVSGVTNEKLFF. The DNA of the CDR3 is TGTGCCAGCAGGGTCTCAGGGGTCACTAATGAAAAACTGTTTTTT.

The chain is built from TRBV5-1 and TRBJ1-4; 7 bases align to TRBD1. The CDR3 consists of 16 residues. The germline CDR1 and CDR2 sequences are SGHRS and YFSETQ. V shed 4 bases, J shed 0 bases, and the junction held 6 bases outside the gene matches. The CDR3 sequence is CASSVGQTSTNEKLFF. CDR3 bases: TGCGCCAGCAGCGTGGGACAGACATCAACTAATGAAAAACTGTTTTTT.

The chain couples TRBV2 to TRBJ1-5, with a weak D call TRBD1 (6 bases). V lost 6 bases, J lost 1 base, and 16 bases lay in between. The CDR3 has 16 residues. From germline, CDR1 is SNHLY and CDR2 FYNNEI. The CDR3 nucleotides are TGTGCCAGCAGACGGGAGGGGGGGCTCAGCAATCAGCCCCAGCATTTT. Translated: CASRREGGLSNQPQHF.

The J gene is TRBJ1-1, the V gene TRBV9; no clear D gene. CDR3 length: 15 amino acids. Trimming removed 1 base at V and 8 bases at J, with 18 bases between. Germline CDR1 SGDLS, CDR2 YYNGEE. CDR3 sequence: CASSVSPGDPREAFF. CDR3 in DNA: TGTGCCAGCAGCGTATCCCCGGGAGACCCCCGGGAAGCTTTCTTT.

J is TRBJ1-1 and V is TRBV6-5; 9 positions match TRBD1. J gave up 3 bases and V 6 bases, and 5 bases lay outside the gene matches. CDR3 length: 14 amino acids. Germline V gene lookup returns CDR1 MNHEY and CDR2 SVGAGI. The CDR3 DNA follows: TGTGCCAGCAGGCTACAGGGGGCCGACACTGAAGCTTTCTTT. Encoded protein: CASRLQGADTEAFF.

The V call is TRBV30, the J call TRBJ2-3, with D possibly being TRBD1 (6 bases). Germline V CDR1 and CDR2: GTSNPN, SVGIG (reference sequence). The CDR3 is 13 amino acids. V lost 5 bases and J lost 9, with 18 bases in between. The CDR3 DNA sequence: TGTGCCTGGGCCCGGACAGTTGTAGGGACGCAGTATTTT. Translated, it gives CAWARTVVGTQYF.

This clone was seen just once. This chain joins TRBV25-1 and TRBJ1-2, with a possible D match to TRBD1 (5 bases). This CDR3 has 15 residues. V dropped 3 bases and J dropped 2 bases, with 13 bases sitting between them. Germline CDR1 reads MGHDK; CDR2 reads SYGVNS. CDR3 sequence (DNA): TGTGCCAGCAGTGATGAGGAGACAGCCAACTATGGCTACACCTTC. It encodes CASSDEETANYGYTF.

The chain carries TRBV11-3 and TRBJ2-1; possibly TRBD2 for D (5 bases). The CDR3 is 15 amino acids. V was clipped by 1 base and J by 1 base, with 8 bases between them. Germline loops: CDR1 SGHNT, CDR2 YENEEA. The DNA of the CDR3 is TGTGCCAGCAGCTTAGGAGGGATATCCTACAATGAGCAGTTCTTC. It codes for CASSLGGISYNEQFF.

The genes are TRBV7-2 and TRBJ2-5, with D possibly TRBD2 on 6 matching bases. CDR1 SGHTA and CDR2 FQGNSA come from the germline V gene. The ends were cut back, 1 base at V and 5 bases at J, with 14 bases in the middle. CDR3 length equals 15 residues. CDR3 in amino acids: CASSLGEAGPETQYF. CDR3 sequence (DNA): TGTGCCAGCAGCTTAGGGGAGGCGGGGCCGGAGACCCAGTACTTC.

The chain is built from TRBV18 and TRBJ2-7; 13 bases are a match to TRBD2. CDR1 and CDR2 from the germline V gene are KGHSH and LQKENI. This CDR3 is 15 amino acids long. The V gene end was trimmed by 3 bases and the J gene end by 7 bases; junction bases not matched to a gene: 6. The DNA of the CDR3 is TGTGCCAGCTCACCGACGGGACTAGCGGGGAAGGAGCAGTACTTC. Translated: CASSPTGLAGKEQYF.